The TCR beta chain under discussion was sequenced for a study of blood T cell repertoires in COVID-19. The assay was immunoSEQ multiplex PCR, and TCRdb's table has in-frame clones only and misses some. The sample carries about 320,000 clones, under 90% recorded once. Deletions cut 5 bases from V and 3 bases from J, with 16 bases between. This CDR3 has 15 amino acids. Germline V gene data show CDR1 as SNHLY and CDR2 as FYNNEI. The source material was peripheral blood. The clonotype originates from a woman in her thirties with COVID-19, enrolled during active disease. The chain combines TRBV2 with TRBJ1-1; D possibly corresponds to TRBD1 (6 bases). This CDR3 reads CASSHPSGVHTEAFF. The CDR3 DNA sequence: TGTGCCAGCAGTCACCCCTCAGGGGTGCACACTGAAGCTTTCTTT.